This is a list of T cell receptor beta chains from one sample in a study of early T cells in non-severe SARS-CoV-2 infection. In TCRdb, the 5' RACE reads were re-called with MiXCR into one record per CDR3 protein. The sample has about 110,000 distinct CDR3 sequences; 9% to 14% are singletons. Sequenced sample: whole blood. All receptors derive from an adult who was a healthcare worker with PCR-confirmed SARS-CoV-2 infection or an uninfected control (not recorded which). CDR3s include the opening cysteine and the closing phenylalanine or tryptophan. The D gene is left open where the match is weak. Where a row states a size, it is once, few, many or the class of an expanded clone; other rows omit it.

j_gene,d_gene,abundance,v_gene,CDR3nt,CDR3aa
TRBJ1-2,TRBD1,few,TRBV11-3,TGTGCCAGCGGATCACCCCCGGGACAGGCGGCAGGTCGTGGCTACACCTTC,CASGSPPGQAAGRGYTF
TRBJ2-7,.,many,TRBV7-6,TGTGCCAGCAGTAAGAGCCCACCGGGACTTCGTGGCGAGCAGTACTTC,CASSKSPPGLRGEQYF
TRBJ1-1,TRBD1,many,TRBV6-5,TGTGCCAGCAGTTACGGTCTCGGACAGGGCCCCTCTCCGAACACTGAAGCTTTCTTT,CASSYGLGQGPSPNTEAFF
TRBJ2-1,TRBD1,.,TRBV5-1,TGCGCCAGCAGCTGGGACAGGTCCTACAATGAGCAGTTCTTC,CASSWDRSYNEQFF
TRBJ2-3,TRBD2,many,TRBV19,TGTGCCAGTAGCACTAGCGGGAGTTGGGTGAGCACAGATACGCAGTATTTT,CASSTSGSWVSTDTQYF
TRBJ2-1,TRBD2,.,TRBV9,TGTGCCAGCAGCGGACTAGCGGCATACAATGAGCAGTTCTTC,CASSGLAAYNEQFF
TRBJ2-1,TRBD1,few,TRBV5-6,TGTGCCAGCAGCTTGGTCGGGACAGGGCCCCATGAGCAGTTCTTC,CASSLVGTGPHEQFF
TRBJ2-1,TRBD2,.,TRBV6-1,TGTGCCAGCAGTGAAGGACTAGCGGGCCGCGAGCAGTTCTTC,CASSEGLAGREQFF
TRBJ1-6,.,few,TRBV18,TGTGCCAGCTCACCACCAGGGACCACCTATTCACCCCTCCACTTT,CASSPPGTTYSPLHF
TRBJ1-2,.,.,TRBV20-1,TGCAGTGCTATAGGGCCCGGGAATGGCTACACCTTC,CSAIGPGNGYTF
TRBJ2-1,.,many,TRBV18,TGTGCCAGCTCACCAGGGTGGTCGTCCTACAATGAGCAGTTCTTC,CASSPGWSSYNEQFF
TRBJ2-7,.,.,TRBV15,TGTGCCACCGGAGTCAAGTCCTCCTACGAGCAGTACTTC,CATGVKSSYEQYF
TRBJ1-1,.,many,TRBV5-1,TGCGCCAGCAGCTTGGCTGGCCGTGACACTGAAGCTTTCTTT,CASSLAGRDTEAFF
TRBJ2-5,.,.,TRBV29-1,TGCAGCGTTGCGCCCGACTCCGGAGGAGAGACCAAGTACTTC,CSVAPDSGGETKYF
TRBJ1-6,.,many,TRBV20-1,TGCAGTGCTAGAGAAGAAACCTATAATTCACCCCTCCACTTT,CSAREETYNSPLHF
TRBJ1-2,.,.,TRBV3-1,TGTGCCAGCAGCCAAGATAAGGGCTCGGCTAACTATGGCTACACCTTC,CASSQDKGSANYGYTF
TRBJ2-3,.,many,TRBV28,TGTGCCAGCTTCTCAGGCGCCACGCAGTATTTT,CASFSGATQYF
TRBJ1-4,TRBD1,.,TRBV19,TGTGCCAGTAGTAGACAGGGGGAAGAAAAACTGTTTTTT,CASSRQGEEKLFF
TRBJ2-3,TRBD2,few,TRBV27,TGTGCCAGCAGTTTATTTTCCCTAGCGGGGGACTTCCGCACAGATACGCAGTATTTT,CASSLFSLAGDFRTDTQYF
TRBJ1-6,.,.,TRBV9,TGTGCCAGCAGCTCACAGGGAGGATCACCCCTCCACTTT,CASSSQGGSPLHF
TRBJ2-3,.,few,TRBV12-3/TRBV12-4,TGTGCCAGCAGGCGGGGTAGGACTCCTAGCACAGATACGCAGTATTTT,CASRRGRTPSTDTQYF
TRBJ2-3,TRBD1,.,TRBV30,TGTGCCTCGACCCCGGGACAGGGGGCTGGAGATACGCAGTATTTT,CASTPGQGAGDTQYF
TRBJ1-2,.,.,TRBV21-1,TGTGCCAGCAGAAATATCGGACCTAGTGACACCTTC,CASRNIGPSDTF
TRBJ2-7,.,.,TRBV3-1,TGTGCCAGCAGCTCGGGATTTCATAGGGAGCAGTACTTC,CASSSGFHREQYF
TRBJ2-3,TRBD2,few,TRBV3-1,TGTGCCAGCAGCCCATCGGTAGCGGGAGTGAGTGTTGGCACAGATACGCAGTATTTT,CASSPSVAGVSVGTDTQYF
TRBJ2-3,.,many,TRBV4-1,TGCGCCAGCAGCCAAGAGGGAAAGGGACTTTACACAGATACGCAGTATTTT,CASSQEGKGLYTDTQYF
TRBJ2-7,.,many,TRBV28,TGTGCCAGCAGTTTATACTACGAGCAGTACTTC,CASSLYYEQYF
TRBJ1-1,.,.,TRBV5-1,TGCGCCAGCAGCTCGGTCCCCGTGGGATACCCTGAAGCTTTCTTT,CASSSVPVGYPEAFF
TRBJ2-2,TRBD2,many,TRBV29-1,TGCAGCGTCCGGGAGGACGGGACCCTCACCGGGGAGCTGTTTTTT,CSVREDGTLTGELFF
TRBJ2-1,TRBD1,.,TRBV3-1,TGTGCCACCAGGGGGCCCTTGTCACATGAGCAGTTCTTC,CATRGPLSHEQFF
TRBJ2-1,.,few,TRBV7-9,TGTGCCAGCAGCTTAGCGGGACTGGGGGCTAATGAGCAGTTCTTC,CASSLAGLGANEQFF
TRBJ2-1,TRBD1,many,TRBV3-1,TGTGCCAGCAGCCTTCTAGACAGGGCCTACAATGAGCAGTTCTTC,CASSLLDRAYNEQFF
TRBJ2-7,.,many,TRBV11-2,TGTGCCAGCAGCTTAGTCCGGGGCACTGACGAGCAGTACTTC,CASSLVRGTDEQYF
TRBJ1-5,.,many,TRBV18,TGTGCCAGCTCACCAGGGACCGGCAATCAGCCCCAGCATTTT,CASSPGTGNQPQHF
TRBJ1-1,.,.,TRBV9,TGTGCCAGCAGCGTAGAGAGAGATATGAACACTGAAGCTTTCTTT,CASSVERDMNTEAFF
TRBJ1-6,.,.,TRBV10-2,TGCGCCAGCAGTGAGAAGGACGTCACCCTCCACTTT,CASSEKDVTLHF
TRBJ2-6,TRBD1,.,TRBV28,TGTGCCAGCAGTGACAGGGGTTTTCAGTCTGGGGCCAACGTCCTGACTTTC,CASSDRGFQSGANVLTF
TRBJ2-2,.,.,TRBV2,TGTGCCAGCAGTGAAGGGCGGGCCTACACCGGGGAGCTGTTTTTT,CASSEGRAYTGELFF
TRBJ2-7,.,many,TRBV20-1,TGCAGTGCTGGCGGGGCCTACGCCAACGAGCAGTACTTC,CSAGGAYANEQYF
TRBJ2-5,.,.,TRBV10-1,TGCGCCAGCAGTGAGTCGACGACCCTCGGGGAGACCCAGTACTTC,CASSESTTLGETQYF
TRBJ1-5,.,many,TRBV5-1,TGCGCCAGCAGCTTGAACGGGAATCAGCCCCAGCATTTT,CASSLNGNQPQHF
TRBJ2-3,.,.,TRBV9,TGTGCCAGCAGCGTAGCTTTAGCGGAGTGGGGGACAGATACGCAGTATTTT,CASSVALAEWGTDTQYF
TRBJ1-1,TRBD1,many,TRBV6-1,TGTGCCAGCAGTGAAGTTATTCGACAGGGAACTGAAGCTTTCTTT,CASSEVIRQGTEAFF